This T cell receptor beta chain was sequenced during a study of shared clonotypes between healthy human individuals. Broader study findings: What naive subsets generally showed was a larger estimated richness than memory subsets showed. Apart from blood, nothing was sampled; tissue repertoires likely differ. Shared clonotypes: about 5.3% naive CD4, approximately 3.4% naive CD8, about 2.5% memory CD4, under 0.45% memory CD8.

The authors ran the assay at deep level. TCRdb's copy holds only in-frame clones and misses some; the assay was immunoSEQ multiplex PCR. The repertoire holds more than 2,000,000 clones, with more than 85% as singletons. The sample holds one count of this clone. The target antigen is unknown. The germline V gene has CDR1 SGDLS and CDR2 YYNGEE. The CDR3 extends over 15 amino acids. Trimming took 2 bases from V and 8 from J, leaving 16 bases between them. The source material was naive CD4+ T cells from PBMCs. The subset here: CD45RA+ positively selected. The TCR was taken from a man aged 18 to 30 in good health. Some clones in this sample may be carry-over from other donors' samples. The chain has TRBV9 and TRBJ1-4; possible D gene TRBD1, 6 bases. CDR3 residues: CASSVRGAAGEKLFF. The CDR3 nucleotides read TGTGCCAGCAGCGTTAGGGGGGCAGCAGGGGAAAAACTGTTTTTT.